This T cell receptor (beta chain) was recorded in a study of blood T cell repertoires in COVID-19. Study-wide context: Researchers got acute and convalescent COVID-19 samples from the United States, Italy and Spain. T cells, B-cell-depleted T cells, or PBMCs provided the cDNA or gDNA that served as material.

In the authors' workflow: Amplification of reference gene primers was used by the study to estimate nucleated cell counts. Repertoires were generated with immunoSEQ multiplex PCR, while TCRdb's copy carries only in-frame clones and drops some. Clone size and the V and J calls come from that table; the DNA yielded D and trimming. The sample lists 130,000 or so clones; around nine tenths were seen once. Per germline, CDR1 MRHNA and CDR2 SNTAGT. This CDR3 contains 12 residues. Trimming stripped 4 bases from V and 7 bases from J, with 7 bases between. The source of this sequence is a man aged 55 to 70 with active or convalescent COVID-19. V gene TRBV6-4 combines with J gene TRBJ2-2; D is ambiguous. The sample taken for sequencing was peripheral blood. CDR3 loop: CASSGSLGELFF. CDR3 coding DNA: TGTGCCAGCAGTGGGAGCCTCGGGGAGCTGTTTTTT.